This is a list of T cell receptor beta chains from one sample in a study of blood T cell repertoires in COVID-19. Data came from immunoSEQ multiplex PCR; TCRdb stores just in-frame clones and leaves some out. This sample has 120,000 or so clones, with over 75% found just once. The sequenced sample was peripheral blood. These receptors all come from a man aged 55 to 70 with acute or convalescent COVID-19. Each CDR3 is given with its conserved first and last residue. D genes are given only for firm matches. Clone size is given for some rows only: seen once, a few or many times, or a class if the clone is expanded.

V	size	J	D	CDR3	DNA
TRBV24-1	.	TRBJ2-7	TRBD2	CATSDASGEGHEQYF	TGTGCCACCAGTGATGCTAGCGGGGAAGGACACGAGCAGTACTTC
TRBV12-2	.	TRBJ2-2	.	CASRLTTGELFF	TGTGCAAGTCGCTTGACAACCGGGGAGCTGTTTTTT
TRBV2	.	TRBJ1-1	.	CASTGGSTEAFF	TGTGCCAGCACAGGTGGGAGCACTGAAGCTTTCTTT
TRBV9	.	TRBJ2-1	TRBD2	CASSVAGGPHYYNEQFF	TGTGCCAGCAGCGTGGCGGGAGGTCCCCACTACTACAATGAGCAGTTCTTC
TRBV19	.	TRBJ1-1	.	CASSFNFRADTEAFF	TGTGCCAGTAGTTTTAATTTCAGGGCCGACACTGAAGCTTTCTTT
TRBV3-1/TRBV3-2	.	TRBJ1-2	TRBD1	CASSQFRDSTYYGYTF	TGTGCCAGCAGCCAATTCCGGGACAGTACCTACTATGGCTACACCTTC
TRBV2	.	TRBJ1-6	.	CASSPGVSYNSPLHF	TGTGCCAGCAGCCCAGGGGTATCCTATAATTCACCCCTCCACTTT
TRBV28	.	TRBJ1-1	.	CASSSARSGMNTEAFF	TGTGCCAGCAGTTCCGCCCGGTCCGGGATGAACACTGAAGCTTTCTTT
TRBV28	many	TRBJ2-7	TRBD1	CASSRGTGETDEQYF	TGTGCCAGCAGTCGCGGGACAGGGGAGACGGACGAGCAGTACTTC
TRBV18	.	TRBJ2-3	TRBD2	CASSPERDIVSDTQYF	TGTGCCAGCTCACCTGAGCGGGATATAGTCTCAGATACGCAGTATTTT
TRBV7-8	.	TRBJ1-3	TRBD1	CASSAQGAAGNTIYF	TGTGCCAGCAGCGCACAGGGGGCAGCTGGAAACACCATATATTTT
TRBV29-1	.	TRBJ2-1	TRBD2	CSVIPAGVPQFF	TGCAGCGTTATCCCAGCGGGAGTCCCCCAGTTCTTC
TRBV28	.	TRBJ1-1	.	CACDRGVRAEAFF	TGTGCCTGTGACCGGGGGGTGAGGGCTGAAGCTTTCTTT
TRBV7-2	.	TRBJ2-3	.	CASSLQGPGTDTQYF	TGTGCCAGCAGCCTTCAGGGGCCGGGGACAGATACGCAGTATTTT
TRBV28	once	TRBJ2-1	TRBD2	CASSLVGEGRFF	TGTGCCAGCAGTTTGGTAGGGGAGGGTAGGTTCTTC
TRBV6-5	.	TRBJ1-2	TRBD1	CASSRGQGATGYTF	TGTGCCAGCAGTAGGGGACAGGGGGCCACGGGCTACACCTTC
TRBV28	few	TRBJ1-5	.	CATYRPGGGQPQHF	TGTGCCACCTACAGGCCGGGGGGAGGGCAGCCCCAGCATTTT
TRBV7-2	.	TRBJ1-2	TRBD1	CASSKVPGQGAGGYTF	TGTGCCAGCAGCAAAGTCCCGGGACAGGGGGCGGGAGGCTACACCTTC
TRBV7-8	.	TRBJ1-2	TRBD1	CASSPTGVGYTF	TGTGCCAGCAGCCCTACAGGGGTTGGCTACACCTTC
TRBV11-1	.	TRBJ2-7	.	CASSLGSRYEQYF	TGTGCCAGCAGTCTCGGGAGCCGCTACGAGCAGTACTTC
TRBV28	.	TRBJ2-1	.	CASSSPGESGNEQFF	TGTGCCAGCAGTTCCCCCGGGGAGTCAGGCAATGAGCAGTTCTTC
TRBV6-6	.	TRBJ1-2	TRBD1	CASSYARDRGNGYTF	TGTGCCAGCAGTTATGCGCGGGACAGGGGCAATGGCTACACCTTC
TRBV19	once	TRBJ2-2	TRBD2	CASSTYGGLANTGELFF	TGTGCCAGTAGTACCTACGGAGGACTAGCGAACACCGGGGAGCTGTTTTTT